Many counts were recorded for the clone carrying this T cell receptor (beta chain). No antigen is known for it. The sample belongs to a study of T cells in Graves' hyperthyroidism and ophthalmopathy. The study, taken as a whole, reports: Ophthalmopathy onset followed model prediction by a median about 6.5 months. In blood, most of the thyroid clonotypes expanded above 0.001 were also present.

Germline lookup yields CDR1 SGHRS and CDR2 YFSETQ. The germline V and J ends were trimmed by 0 bases and 1 base, with 10 bases remaining between them. The CDR3 covers 15 residues. Amplified TCR beta CDR3 regions came from RNA transcripts. First-round RT-PCR with HTBI primers amplified the TCR CDR3 region. TCRdb itself ran the multiplex PCR reads through MiXCR, one entry per CDR3 protein. The sample consists of 250,000 to 350,000 distinct CDR3 sequences, 22% of them appearing once. The TCR was taken from a man younger than 45 with Graves' ophthalmopathy. The specimen was blood. The V gene is TRBV5-1, the J gene TRBJ1-1; D gene ambiguous. The CDR3 DNA follows: TGCGCCAGCAGCTTGGACCTTTGGGGGAACACTGAAGCTTTCTTT. Amino acids: CASSLDLWGNTEAFF.